A single sample gave rise to the 10 T cell receptor beta chains below, sequenced in a study of cytomegalovirus exposure and HLA in healthy donors. The table came from immunoSEQ multiplex PCR; TCRdb's copy has only in-frame clones and leaves some out. Of 100,000 or so clones in the sample, 75% to 90% were seen once. Sample: PBMCs. The receptors stem from a man aged 18 to 35 in good health and CMV-seropositive.

The J gene is TRBJ2-7, the V gene TRBV28; perhaps TRBD2 as D (6 bases). Germline lookup yields CDR1 MDHEN and CDR2 SYDVKM. With 7 bases removed from V and 2 bases from J, the gap between germline ends came to 6 bases. CDR3 length equals 11 residues. CDR3 residues: CASTGAYEQYF. For the CDR3, the DNA is TGTGCCAGCACGGGAGCCTACGAGCAGTACTTC.

V and J are TRBV6-5 and TRBJ2-7; D is perhaps TRBD2 (5 bases). Germline CDR1 is MNHEY and CDR2 is SVGAGI. The CDR3 is made up of 14 amino acids. Trimming took off 6 bases at V and 3 bases at J, with 15 bases between the two ends. The CDR3 is CASRQYTRIYEQYF. In nucleotides, the CDR3 is TGTGCCAGCAGACAATATACTAGGATCTACGAGCAGTACTTC.

The chain employs TRBV6-5 and TRBJ1-4, with D perhaps TRBD1 (5 bases). V dropped 5 bases and J dropped 4 bases, with 11 bases sitting between them. Per the germline V gene, CDR1 is MNHEY and CDR2 is SVGAGI. This CDR3 has 14 amino acids. Written as DNA, the CDR3 is TGTGCCAGCAGTACAGGCGGGGGTAATGAAAAACTGTTTTTT. Translating gives CASSTGGGNEKLFF.

The V gene is TRBV2, the J gene TRBJ2-7; unclear D gene. CDR1 and CDR2 (germline): SNHLY, FYNNEI. The CDR3 contains 15 residues. V was cut by 8 bases and J by 0 bases, with 17 bases left in between. CDR3 sequence (DNA): TGTGCCAGCCTGAGACTTCAATCGAGCTCCTACGAGCAGTACTTC. It encodes CASLRLQSSSYEQYF. Using reference TRBV2 and TRBJ2-7 for the parts outside the CDR3, the full variable domain is EPEVTQTPSHQVTQMGQEVILRCVPISNHLYFYWYRQILGQKVEFLVSFYNNEISEKSEIFDDQFSVERPDGSNFTLKIRSTKLEDSAMYFCASLRLQSSSYEQYFGPGTRLTVT.

The chain employs TRBV4-2 and TRBJ1-4; D remains unclear. Germline V gives CDR1 LGHNA, CDR2 YNFKEQ. Trimming removed 0 bases from V and 4 bases from J, with 15 bases in between. This CDR3 comprises 17 residues. CDR3 bases: TGTGCCAGCAGCCAAGATTCCGGGTCCCCTAGTAATGAAAAACTGTTTTTT. Its translation is CASSQDSGSPSNEKLFF.

This chain's CDR3 is CASRMGGGGTDTQYF. The DNA for the CDR3 is TGTGCCAGCAGGATGGGGGGGGGAGGCACAGATACGCAGTATTTT. The chain couples TRBV2 to TRBJ2-3, with 7 bases matching TRBD2. The germline gives CDR1 SNHLY, CDR2 FYNNEI. The CDR3 extends over 15 amino acids. With V trimmed by 6 bases and J by 1 base, 7 bases remained unmatched.

In this sample, this clone turned up a few times. The chain is built from TRBV27 and TRBJ2-1; TRBD2 aligns across 8 bases. Germline CDR1 MNHEY, CDR2 SMNVEV (reference sequence). The length of the CDR3 is 15 residues. The junction had 7 bases not matched to a gene; V was cut back by 5 bases and J by 4 bases. The CDR3 coding sequence is TGTGCCAGCAGTAGTAGCGGGACCGCTTACAATGAGCAGTTCTTC. Amino acid sequence: CASSSSGTAYNEQFF.

The chain links TRBV7-3 to TRBJ1-3; D is unresolved. This CDR3 is built from 15 residues. Germline-derived CDR1 and CDR2 are SGHTA and FQGTGA. The ends were cut back, 6 bases at V and 0 bases at J, with 12 bases in the middle. As DNA, the CDR3 is TGTGCCAGCAGACTAAGTGGTGACTCTGGAAACACCATATATTTT. Its protein product is CASRLSGDSGNTIYF. Using reference TRBV7-3 and TRBJ1-3 for the parts outside the CDR3, the full variable domain is GAGVSQTPSNKVTEKGKYVELRCDPISGHTALYWYRQSLGQGPEFLIYFQGTGAADDSGLPNDRFFAVRPEGSVSTLKIQRTERGDSAVYLCASRLSGDSGNTIYFGEGSWLTVV.

CDR3 in amino acids: CASSLGHSGTYEQYF. The CDR3 nucleotides are TGTGCCAGCAGCCTCGGGCATAGCGGTACCTACGAGCAGTACTTC. This chain joins TRBV7-2 and TRBJ2-7; tentative D call: TRBD2 (6 bases). The germline V gene encodes CDR1 SGHTA and CDR2 FQGNSA. Trimming pared 5 bases from V and 2 bases from J, leaving 16 bases between. This CDR3 has 15 residues.

The genes are TRBV4-1 and TRBJ1-5; possible D gene TRBD1, 6 bases. V lost 0 bases to trimming and J lost 4 bases, with 10 bases between them. Germline V gives CDR1 MGHRA, CDR2 YSYEKL. The CDR3 sequence is 15 residues long. In DNA form, the CDR3 reads TGCGCCAGCAGCCAAGAAGGGACACCAAATCAGCCCCAGCATTTT. It yields the protein CASSQEGTPNQPQHF.